This T cell receptor beta chain was identified during a study of post-analysis software for immune sequencing data. This clonotype was seen more than once but under ten times. The antigen is not known. Unique molecular identifiers had been added to the TCR beta cDNA libraries. T cells numbering about 0.85 to 11 million gave rise to 400,000 to 550,000 cDNA molecules. Via MiXCR, TCRdb re-called the PCR reads, giving one row per CDR3 protein. The data show fewer than 850,000 distinct CDR3 sequences, roughly 27% seen once. The CDR3 contains 13 residues. From germline, CDR1 is SQVTM and CDR2 ANQGSEA. The V segment lost 4 bases and the J segment 6 bases; nucleotides outside the gene matches: 3. Study-wide results and caveats: A handful of TRBV segments were more frequent in patients than controls; TRBV5-6, TRBV5-1 and TRBV20-1 belonged to this group. Controls significantly exceeded multiple sclerosis patients in normalized Chao1 diversity.

The TCR originated in a girl aged 5-17 years with multiple sclerosis. Material: blood. This rearrangement joins TRBV29-1 to TRBJ2-3; 11 bases map to TRBD2. CDR3 sequence (DNA): TGCAGCGTTGGGACTAGCGGGCCCGATACGCAGTATTTT. It codes for CSVGTSGPDTQYF.